This TCR beta chain was obtained from a study of cytomegalovirus exposure and HLA in healthy donors. A multiplex PCR was run with 60 Vbeta primers and 13 Jbeta primers. Some clones are missing from TCRdb's copy, which holds only in-frame ones; the method was immunoSEQ multiplex PCR. The table shows 95,000 to 110,000 clones, with roughly 78% occurring only once. The CDR3 is made up of 15 amino acids. The ends were cut back, 8 bases at V and 2 bases at J, with 20 bases in the middle. Germline CDR1 and CDR2: SQVTM and ANQGSEA. The chain links TRBV29-1 to TRBJ2-3; weak D call: TRBD2 (5 bases). Sequenced input: PBMCs. The TCR sequence derives from a woman between 40 and 55 years old in good health and CMV-seronegative. The CDR3 bases are TGCAGCTCTTTGGGGTCCGACGGGATCACAGATACGCAGTATTTT. This codes for CSSLGSDGITDTQYF.